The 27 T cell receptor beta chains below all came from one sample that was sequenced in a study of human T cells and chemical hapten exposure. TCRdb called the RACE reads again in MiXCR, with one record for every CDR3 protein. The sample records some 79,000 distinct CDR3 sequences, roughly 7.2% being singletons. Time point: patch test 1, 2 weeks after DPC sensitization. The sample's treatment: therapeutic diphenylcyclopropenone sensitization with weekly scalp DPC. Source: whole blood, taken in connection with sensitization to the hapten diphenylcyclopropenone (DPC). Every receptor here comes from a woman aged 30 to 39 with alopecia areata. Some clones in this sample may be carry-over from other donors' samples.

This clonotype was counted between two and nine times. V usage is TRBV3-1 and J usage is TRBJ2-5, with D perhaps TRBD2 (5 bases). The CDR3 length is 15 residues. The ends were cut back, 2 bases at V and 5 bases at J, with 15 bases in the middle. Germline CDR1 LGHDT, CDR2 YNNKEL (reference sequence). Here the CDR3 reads CASSQYSIGEETQYF. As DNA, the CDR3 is TGTGCCAGCAGCCAATACTCGATTGGGGAGGAGACCCAGTACTTC.

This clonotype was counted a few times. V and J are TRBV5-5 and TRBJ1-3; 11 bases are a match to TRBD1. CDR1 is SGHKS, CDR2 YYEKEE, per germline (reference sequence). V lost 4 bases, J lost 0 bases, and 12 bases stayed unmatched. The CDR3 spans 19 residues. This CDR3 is CASSRTGQGENNSGNTIYF. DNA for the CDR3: TGTGCCAGCAGCAGAACGGGACAGGGGGAGAATAACTCTGGAAACACCATATATTTT.

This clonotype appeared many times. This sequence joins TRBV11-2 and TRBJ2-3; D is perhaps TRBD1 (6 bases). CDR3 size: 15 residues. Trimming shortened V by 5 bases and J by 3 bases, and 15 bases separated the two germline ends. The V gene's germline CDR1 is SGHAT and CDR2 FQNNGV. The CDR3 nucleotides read TGTGCCAGCAGCCCCGCCGGGACACAGACAGATACGCAGTATTTT. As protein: CASSPAGTQTDTQYF. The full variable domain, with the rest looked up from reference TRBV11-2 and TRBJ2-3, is EAGVAQSPRYKIIEKRQSVAFWCNPISGHATLYWYQQILGQGPKLLIQFQNNGVVDDSQLPKDRFSAERLKGVDSTLKIQPAKLEDSAVYLCASSPAGTQTDTQYFGPGTRLTVL.

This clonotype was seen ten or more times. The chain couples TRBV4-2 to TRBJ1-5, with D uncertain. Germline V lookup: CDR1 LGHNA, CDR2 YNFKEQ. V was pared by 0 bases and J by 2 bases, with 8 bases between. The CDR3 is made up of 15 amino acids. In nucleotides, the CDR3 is TGTGCCAGCAGCCAAGATTGGGGAGGCAATCAGCCCCAGCATTTT. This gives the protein CASSQDWGGNQPQHF.

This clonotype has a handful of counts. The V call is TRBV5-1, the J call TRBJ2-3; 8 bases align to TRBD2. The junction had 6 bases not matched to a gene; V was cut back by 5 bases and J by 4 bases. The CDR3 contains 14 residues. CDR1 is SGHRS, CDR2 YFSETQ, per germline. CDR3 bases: TGCGCCAGCAGTTACGGGGGGGCATCAGATACGCAGTATTTT. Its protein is CASSYGGASDTQYF.

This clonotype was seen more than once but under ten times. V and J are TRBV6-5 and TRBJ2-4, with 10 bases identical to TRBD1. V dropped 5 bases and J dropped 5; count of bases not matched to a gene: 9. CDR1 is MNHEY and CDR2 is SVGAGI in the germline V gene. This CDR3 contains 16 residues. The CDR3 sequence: CASSGTGAGGENIQYF. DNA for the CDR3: TGTGCCAGCAGTGGGACAGGGGCGGGGGGCGAAAACATTCAGTACTTC.

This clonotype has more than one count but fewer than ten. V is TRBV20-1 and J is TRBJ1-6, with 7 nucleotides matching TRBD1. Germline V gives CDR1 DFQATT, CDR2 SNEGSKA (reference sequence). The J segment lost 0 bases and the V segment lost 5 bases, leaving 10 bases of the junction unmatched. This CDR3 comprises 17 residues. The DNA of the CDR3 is TGCAGTGCTCCCCAGGGGGGCCCGGGCTCCTATAATTCACCCCTCCACTTT. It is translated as CSAPQGGPGSYNSPLHF.

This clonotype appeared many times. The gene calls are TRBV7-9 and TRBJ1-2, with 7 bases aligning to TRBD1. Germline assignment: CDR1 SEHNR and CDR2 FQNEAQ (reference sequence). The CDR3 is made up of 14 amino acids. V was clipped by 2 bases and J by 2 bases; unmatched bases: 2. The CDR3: CASSLQGQNYGYTF. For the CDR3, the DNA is TGTGCCAGCAGCTTACAGGGACAGAACTATGGCTACACCTTC.

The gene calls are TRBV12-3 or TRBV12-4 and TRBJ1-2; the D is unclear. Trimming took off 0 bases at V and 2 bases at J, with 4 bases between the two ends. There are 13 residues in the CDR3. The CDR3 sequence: CASSLAGNYGYTF. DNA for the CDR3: TGTGCCAGCAGTTTAGCAGGGAACTATGGCTACACCTTC.

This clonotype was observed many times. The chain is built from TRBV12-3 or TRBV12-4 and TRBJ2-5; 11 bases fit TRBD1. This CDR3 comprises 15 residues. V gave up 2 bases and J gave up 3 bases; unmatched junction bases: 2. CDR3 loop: CASSLRTGGEETQYF. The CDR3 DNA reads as TGTGCCAGCAGTTTACGGACAGGGGGCGAAGAGACCCAGTACTTC.

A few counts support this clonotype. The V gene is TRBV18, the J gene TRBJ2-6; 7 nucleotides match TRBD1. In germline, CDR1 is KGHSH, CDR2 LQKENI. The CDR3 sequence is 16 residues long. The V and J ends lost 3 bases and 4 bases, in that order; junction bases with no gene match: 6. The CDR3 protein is CASSPATGAGANVLTF. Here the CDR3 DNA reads TGTGCCAGCTCACCGGCAACAGGGGCAGGGGCCAACGTCCTGACTTTC.

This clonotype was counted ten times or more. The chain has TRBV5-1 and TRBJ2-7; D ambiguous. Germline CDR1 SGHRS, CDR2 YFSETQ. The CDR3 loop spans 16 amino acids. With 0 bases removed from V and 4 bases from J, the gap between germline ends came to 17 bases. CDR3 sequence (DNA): TGCGCCAGCAGCTTGGCCTTGGGGATGGTCCTTTACGAGCAGTACTTC. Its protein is CASSLALGMVLYEQYF.

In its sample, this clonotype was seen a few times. The CDR3 DNA is TGTGCCAGTAGTCTCTTCGGCCGGGGGCACGGAGGCTCCTACGAGCAGTACTTC. Encoded protein: CASSLFGRGHGGSYEQYF. The genes are TRBV19 and TRBJ2-7, with D perhaps assigned TRBD1 or TRBD2 (6 bases each). This CDR3 contains 18 residues. Germline CDR1 and CDR2: LNHDA and SQIVND (reference sequence). Trimming pared 5 bases from V and 0 bases from J, leaving 23 bases between.

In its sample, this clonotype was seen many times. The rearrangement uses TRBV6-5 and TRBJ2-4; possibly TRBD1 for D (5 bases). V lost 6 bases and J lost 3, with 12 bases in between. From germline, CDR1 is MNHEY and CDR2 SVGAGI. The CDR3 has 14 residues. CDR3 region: CASRSGFNKNIQYF. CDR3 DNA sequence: TGTGCCAGCAGGTCAGGGTTCAACAAAAACATTCAGTACTTC.

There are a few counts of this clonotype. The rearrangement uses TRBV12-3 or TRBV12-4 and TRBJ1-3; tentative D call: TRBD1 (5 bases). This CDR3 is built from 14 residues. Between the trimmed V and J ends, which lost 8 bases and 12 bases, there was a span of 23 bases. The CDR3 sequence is CASFLGGSGPGIYF. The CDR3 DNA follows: TGTGCCAGCTTTCTGGGGGGTAGTGGACCCGGCATATATTTT.

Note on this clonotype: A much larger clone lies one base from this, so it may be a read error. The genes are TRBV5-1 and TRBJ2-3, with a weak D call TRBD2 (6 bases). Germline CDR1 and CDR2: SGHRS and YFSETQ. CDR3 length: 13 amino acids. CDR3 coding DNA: TGCGCCGGCAGCTTGAGACTAGCAGATACGCAGTATTTT. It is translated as CAGSLRLADTQYF.

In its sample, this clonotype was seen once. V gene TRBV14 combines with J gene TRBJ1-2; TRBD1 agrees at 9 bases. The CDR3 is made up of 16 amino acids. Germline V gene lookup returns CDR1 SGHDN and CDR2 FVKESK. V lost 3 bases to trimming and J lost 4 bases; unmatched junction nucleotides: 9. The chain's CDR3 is CASSQLPGQGSYGYTF. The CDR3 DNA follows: TGTGCCAGCAGCCAGCTCCCGGGACAGGGTTCCTATGGCTACACCTTC.

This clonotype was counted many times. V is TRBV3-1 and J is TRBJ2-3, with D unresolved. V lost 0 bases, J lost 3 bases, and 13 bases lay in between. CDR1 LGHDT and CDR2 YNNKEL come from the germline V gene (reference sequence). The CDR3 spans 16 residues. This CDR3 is CASSQDLGFSTDTQYF. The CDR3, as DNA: TGTGCCAGCAGCCAAGATCTGGGTTTTTCAACAGATACGCAGTATTTT.

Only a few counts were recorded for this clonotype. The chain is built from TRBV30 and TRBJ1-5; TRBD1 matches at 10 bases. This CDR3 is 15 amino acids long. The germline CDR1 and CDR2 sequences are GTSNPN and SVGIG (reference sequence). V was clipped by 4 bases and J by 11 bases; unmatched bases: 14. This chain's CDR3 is CAWTGPGTGVEAQHF. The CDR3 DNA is TGTGCCTGGACGGGGCCCGGGACAGGGGTCGAGGCCCAGCATTTT.

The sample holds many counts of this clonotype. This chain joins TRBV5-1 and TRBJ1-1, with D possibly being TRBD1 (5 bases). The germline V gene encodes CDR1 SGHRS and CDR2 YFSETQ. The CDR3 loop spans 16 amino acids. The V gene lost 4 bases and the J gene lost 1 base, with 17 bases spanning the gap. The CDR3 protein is CASSNGGWPPNTEAFF. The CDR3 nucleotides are TGCGCCAGCAGCAATGGGGGTTGGCCGCCGAACACTGAAGCTTTCTTT.

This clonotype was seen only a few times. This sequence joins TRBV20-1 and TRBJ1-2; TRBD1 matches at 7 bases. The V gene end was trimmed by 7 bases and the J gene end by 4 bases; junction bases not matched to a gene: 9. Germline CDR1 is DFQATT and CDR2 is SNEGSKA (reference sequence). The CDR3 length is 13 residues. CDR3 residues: CSVKGANPYGYTF. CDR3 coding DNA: TGCAGTGTCAAGGGGGCGAATCCCTATGGCTACACCTTC.

The CDR3 protein is CASRPTRIGTDTQYF. CDR3 nucleotide sequence: TGTGCCAGCAGGCCAACTAGGATTGGCACAGATACGCAGTATTTT. This chain links TRBV6-1 with TRBJ2-3; D is possibly TRBD2 (5 bases). The germline V gene encodes CDR1 MNHNS and CDR2 SASEGT. The V end was cut by 6 bases, the J end by 1 base, with 14 bases between. The CDR3 is 15 residues long.

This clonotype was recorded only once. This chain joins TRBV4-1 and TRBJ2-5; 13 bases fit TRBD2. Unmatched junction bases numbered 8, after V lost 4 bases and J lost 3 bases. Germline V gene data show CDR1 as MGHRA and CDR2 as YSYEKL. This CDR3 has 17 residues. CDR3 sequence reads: CASSRNRLAGGEETQYF. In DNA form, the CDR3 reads TGCGCCAGCAGCCGGAACCGACTAGCGGGGGGAGAAGAGACCCAGTACTTC.

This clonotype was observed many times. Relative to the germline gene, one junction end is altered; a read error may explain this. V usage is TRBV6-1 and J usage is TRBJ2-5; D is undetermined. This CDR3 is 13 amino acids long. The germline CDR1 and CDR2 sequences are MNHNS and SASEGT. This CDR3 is CASSEGLQGTQYF. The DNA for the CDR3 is TGTGCCAGCAGTGAGGGCCTACAAGGGACCCAGTACTTC.

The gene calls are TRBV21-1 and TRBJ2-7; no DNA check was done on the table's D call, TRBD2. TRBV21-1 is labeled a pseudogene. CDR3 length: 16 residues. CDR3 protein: CASSSILLAGGNEQYF. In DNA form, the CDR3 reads TGTGCCAGCAGCAGTATCTTACTAGCGGGGGGGAACGAGCAGTACTTC.

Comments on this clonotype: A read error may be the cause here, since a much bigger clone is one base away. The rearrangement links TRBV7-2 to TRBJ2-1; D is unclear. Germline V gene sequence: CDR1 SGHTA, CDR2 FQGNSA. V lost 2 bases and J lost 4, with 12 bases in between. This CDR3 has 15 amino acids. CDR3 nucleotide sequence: TGTACCAGCAGCTTACTTCAGCTAACTTACAATGAGCAGTTCTTC. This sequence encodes CTSSLLQLTYNEQFF.

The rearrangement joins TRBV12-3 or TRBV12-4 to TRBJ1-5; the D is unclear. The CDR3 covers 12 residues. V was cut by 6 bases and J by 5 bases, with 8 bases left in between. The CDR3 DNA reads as TGTGCCAGCAGAACCCGTGATCAGCCCCAGCATTTT. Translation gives CASRTRDQPQHF.